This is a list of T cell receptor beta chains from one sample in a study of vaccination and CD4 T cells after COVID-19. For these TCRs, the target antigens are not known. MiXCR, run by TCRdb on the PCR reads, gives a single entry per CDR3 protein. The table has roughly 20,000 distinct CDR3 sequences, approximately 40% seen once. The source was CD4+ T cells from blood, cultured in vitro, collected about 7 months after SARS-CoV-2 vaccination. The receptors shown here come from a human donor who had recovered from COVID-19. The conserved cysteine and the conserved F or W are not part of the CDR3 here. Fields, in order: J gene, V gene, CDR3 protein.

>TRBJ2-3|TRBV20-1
SAPLRGQHTDTQY
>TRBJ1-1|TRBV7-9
ASSQRELRAF
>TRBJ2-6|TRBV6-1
ASSGTGTVFSGANVLT
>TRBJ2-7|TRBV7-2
ASSLEGYSEQY
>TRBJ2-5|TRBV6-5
ASSYQPAVGETQY
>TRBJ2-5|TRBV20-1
SAPRQGAVETQY
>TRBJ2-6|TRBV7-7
ASSFGPSSGANVLT
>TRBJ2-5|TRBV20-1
SARPVAEGTETQY
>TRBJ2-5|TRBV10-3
AISEPKGLVSPKEGETQY
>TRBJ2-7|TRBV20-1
RGLAYRSYEQY
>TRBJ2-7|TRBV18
ASSPPRGTHEQY
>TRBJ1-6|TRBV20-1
SANHRDSWNSPLH
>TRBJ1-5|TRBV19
ASSMGADQPQH
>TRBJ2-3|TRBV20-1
SARGGLSTDTQY
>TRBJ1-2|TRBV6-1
ASSEGPGSNYGYT
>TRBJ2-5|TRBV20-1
SARGFQETQY
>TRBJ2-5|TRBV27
ASSLSLSETQY
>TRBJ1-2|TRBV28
ASSSRGTGVSQGYT
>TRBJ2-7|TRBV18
ASSPGGYEQY
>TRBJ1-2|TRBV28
ASTYGRVTGGYT
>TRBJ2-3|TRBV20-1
SARRREREGVTDTQY
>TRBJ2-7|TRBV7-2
ASSRPDLAEYEQY
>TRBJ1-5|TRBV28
ASRPTGSHQPQH